Shown below are 14 T cell receptor beta chains from a single sample sequenced in a study of cytomegalovirus exposure and HLA in healthy donors. The method was immunoSEQ multiplex PCR; TCRdb's version includes in-frame clones alone and lacks a portion of them. The sample consists of around 160,000 clones, more than 70% of them appearing once. Sequences were obtained from PBMCs. These receptors were obtained from a man aged 30 to 39 in good health and CMV-seropositive.

The chain links TRBV15 to TRBJ2-7; 8 nucleotides line up with TRBD1. CDR1 is LNHNV and CDR2 is YYDKDF in the germline V gene (reference sequence). This CDR3 has 16 residues. The J segment lost 3 bases and the V segment lost 2 bases, leaving 9 bases of the junction unmatched. The CDR3 region has the DNA TGTGCCACCAGCAGAAGCGGACAGGGAGGTCGCTACGAGCAGTACTTC. Amino acids: CATSRSGQGGRYEQYF.

The J gene is TRBJ2-7, the V gene TRBV5-4; the D gene is possibly TRBD2 (6 bases). The CDR3 spans 14 residues. From germline, CDR1 is SGHNT and CDR2 YYREEE (reference sequence). V was trimmed by 6 bases and J by 0 bases, leaving 13 bases between them. CDR3 loop: CASNDWDFSYEQYF. CDR3 DNA: TGTGCCAGCAACGATTGGGACTTCTCCTACGAGCAGTACTTC.

The chain carries TRBV25-1 and TRBJ1-4, with 8 bases fitting TRBD1. Germline loops: CDR1 MGHDK, CDR2 SYGVNS. This CDR3 comprises 16 residues. The V gene end was trimmed by 3 bases and the J gene end by 3 bases; junction bases not matched to a gene: 6. This chain's CDR3 is CASSEVDRGSNEKLFF. CDR3 coding DNA: TGTGCCAGCAGTGAGGTCGACAGGGGATCTAATGAAAAACTGTTTTTT.

V gene TRBV5-6 combines with J gene TRBJ1-1; weak D call: TRBD1 (6 bases). CDR3 size: 18 residues. V gave up 1 base and J gave up 0 bases, with 19 bases separating them. The germline CDR1 and CDR2 sequences are SGHDT and YYEEEE. DNA for the CDR3: TGTGCCAGCAGCTTGTTCGGAGCAGGGGACCTCATGAACACTGAAGCTTTCTTT. Protein sequence: CASSLFGAGDLMNTEAFF.

The chain employs TRBV18 and TRBJ1-1; 7 nucleotides align to TRBD1. The CDR3 consists of 15 residues. V dropped 4 bases and J dropped 2; count of bases not matched to a gene: 7. The germline V gene has CDR1 KGHSH and CDR2 LQKENI. In DNA, the CDR3 is TGTGCCAGCTCACTACGGACAGGCGAAAACACTGAAGCTTTCTTT. Its translation is CASSLRTGENTEAFF.

The V call is TRBV5-1, the J call TRBJ1-1, with 7 bases identical to TRBD1. Trimming removed 3 bases from V and 5 bases from J; junction bases left unmatched: 10. The CDR3 is made up of 15 amino acids. Germline V gene data show CDR1 as SGHRS and CDR2 as YFSETQ. The CDR3 DNA follows: TGCGCCAGCAGCTACGACAGGGCGGAGGAGACTGAAGCTTTCTTT. Amino acids: CASSYDRAEETEAFF.

This chain connects TRBV11-2 to TRBJ1-6, with D uncertain. Germline CDR1 is SGHAT and CDR2 is FQNNGV. The CDR3 is made up of 15 amino acids. With 5 bases removed from V and 3 bases from J, the gap between germline ends came to 11 bases. The CDR3 spells CASSPEGNYNSPLHF. The CDR3 DNA is TGTGCCAGCAGCCCGGAGGGCAACTATAATTCACCCCTCCACTTT.

The chain uses TRBV30 and TRBJ2-7, with TRBD1 matching 7 bases. The germline V gene has CDR1 GTSNPN and CDR2 SVGIG (reference sequence). CDR3 length equals 14 residues. V was clipped by 3 bases and J by 0 bases; unmatched bases: 5. The CDR3 sequence: CAWRLTGVSYEQYF. In DNA, the CDR3 is TGTGCCTGGAGATTAACAGGGGTCTCCTACGAGCAGTACTTC.

V and J are TRBV30 and TRBJ2-1, with 7 bases matching TRBD1. The CDR3 is 15 amino acids. Trimming at V came to 0 bases and at J to 7 bases, leaving 9 bases not matched to a gene. CDR1 and CDR2 (germline): GTSNPN, SVGIG (reference sequence). CDR3 loop: CAWSVRRGLGNEQFF. Written as DNA, the CDR3 is TGTGCCTGGAGTGTACGCAGGGGGTTGGGGAATGAGCAGTTCTTC. The whole variable domain, remainder taken from reference TRBV30 and TRBJ2-1, is SQTIHQWPATLVQPVGSPLSLECTVEGTSNPNLYWYRQAAGRGLQLLFYSVGIGQISSEVPQNLSASRPQDRQFILSSKKLLLSDSGFYLCAWSVRRGLGNEQFFGPGTRLTVL.

This clone is a singleton in its sample. This chain links TRBV6-1 with TRBJ1-2, with 7 positions matching TRBD1. The CDR3 is made up of 14 amino acids. After removal of 5 bases from V and 8 bases from J, the junction contained 11 bases not matched to a gene. From germline, CDR1 is MNHNS and CDR2 SASEGT. CDR3 sequence (DNA): TGTGCCAGCAGTCAACGGACAGGACCCTGGGGCTACACCTTC. This gives the protein CASSQRTGPWGYTF.

The chain uses TRBV6-5 and TRBJ1-4, with 7 bases identical to TRBD1. Germline V CDR1 and CDR2: MNHEY, SVGAGI. Trimming at V came to 6 bases and at J to 11 bases, leaving 12 bases not matched to a gene. This CDR3 is built from 14 residues. DNA for the CDR3: TGTGCCAGCAGCCGTGGGACAGCGCCTGTTAAACTGTTTTTT. Translating it yields CASSRGTAPVKLFF.

This chain uses TRBV5-6 with TRBJ1-5; 10 positions agree with TRBD1. Germline assignment: CDR1 SGHDT and CDR2 YYEEEE. Trimming removed 5 bases from V and 7 bases from J; junction bases left unmatched: 12. The length of the CDR3 is 16 residues. The CDR3 loop is CASSQFGQGVWQPQHF. The CDR3 DNA sequence: TGTGCCAGCAGTCAATTCGGACAGGGGGTTTGGCAGCCCCAGCATTTT.

V gene TRBV19 combines with J gene TRBJ1-2; D is ambiguous. The CDR3 totals 15 residues. Deletions cut 3 bases from V and 4 bases from J, with 15 bases between. In germline, CDR1 is LNHDA, CDR2 SQIVND (reference sequence). The CDR3 coding sequence is TGTGCCAGTAGTATCTCGATCCGGAGGATCTATGGCTACACCTTC. As protein: CASSISIRRIYGYTF.

This clone was recorded a few times. The chain employs TRBV10-3 and TRBJ2-5; TRBD2 agrees at 9 bases. This CDR3 is built from 12 residues. Trimming at V came to 3 bases and at J to 14 bases, leaving 7 bases not matched to a gene. Germline V gene lookup returns CDR1 ENHRY and CDR2 SYGVKD. CDR3 protein: CAISDQSSGVYF. CDR3 DNA: TGTGCCATCAGTGACCAGTCTAGCGGGGTTTACTTC.